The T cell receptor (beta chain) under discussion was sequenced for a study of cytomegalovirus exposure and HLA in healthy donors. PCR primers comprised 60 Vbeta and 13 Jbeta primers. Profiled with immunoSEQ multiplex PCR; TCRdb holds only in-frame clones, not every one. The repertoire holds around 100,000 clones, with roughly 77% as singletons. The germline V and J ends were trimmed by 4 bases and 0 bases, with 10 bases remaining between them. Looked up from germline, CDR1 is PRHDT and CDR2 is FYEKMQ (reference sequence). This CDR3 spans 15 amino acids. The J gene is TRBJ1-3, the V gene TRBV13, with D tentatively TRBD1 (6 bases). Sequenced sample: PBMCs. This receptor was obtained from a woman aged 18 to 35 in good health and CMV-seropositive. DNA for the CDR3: TGTGCCAGCAGCTACAGGGTTCTCTCTGGAAACACCATATATTTT. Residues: CASSYRVLSGNTIYF.